What follows describes a single T cell receptor beta chain. The data were taken from a study of T cells after yellow fever vaccination. Germline V gene data show CDR1 as MNHNY and CDR2 as SVGAGI (reference sequence). V lost 6 bases and J lost 8; bases outside the gene matches: 7. The length of the CDR3 is 13 residues. TCRdb used MiXCR to reprocess the 5' RACE reads, holding one entry per CDR3 protein. The table shows about 510,000 distinct CDR3 sequences, with about a fifth occurring only once. The origin of this receptor is a man aged 18 to 29 who received the YFV17D yellow fever vaccine. This chain joins TRBV6-6 and TRBJ1-2, with 9 bases aligning to TRBD1. The source material was PBMCs, sampled less than 25 days after the first yellow fever vaccination. CDR3 DNA: TGTGCCAGCAGCACCGGGACAGGGCCCGGCTACACCTTC. Encoded protein: CASSTGTGPGYTF.